This entry features one T cell receptor (beta chain) sequence. Its target is unknown. This record belongs to a study of T cells expressing NK-cell markers. Germline loops: CDR1 DFQATT, CDR2 SNEGSKA (reference sequence). There are 12 residues in the CDR3. TCRdb reprocessed the 5' RACE reads and stores each CDR3 protein as one record, lacking DNA. The sample data list about 370,000 distinct CDR3 sequences. Findings of the study overall: HCMV specificity of the expanded NKG2C+ T cell clones was not established. Also leading the CD3+CD56-NKG2C+ fraction in a handful of donors were these clonotypes.

V and J are TRBV20-1 and TRBJ2-1; TCRdb designates TRBD1, a call that cannot be tested without DNA. This TCR came from a woman between 50 and 59 years old in good health. Sequenced material: blood T cells: a sorted CD56 or NKG2C T cell subset, CD4+ or CD8+ T cells, or bulk PBMC T cells (not recorded which). The CDR3: CSAPGTYNEQFF.